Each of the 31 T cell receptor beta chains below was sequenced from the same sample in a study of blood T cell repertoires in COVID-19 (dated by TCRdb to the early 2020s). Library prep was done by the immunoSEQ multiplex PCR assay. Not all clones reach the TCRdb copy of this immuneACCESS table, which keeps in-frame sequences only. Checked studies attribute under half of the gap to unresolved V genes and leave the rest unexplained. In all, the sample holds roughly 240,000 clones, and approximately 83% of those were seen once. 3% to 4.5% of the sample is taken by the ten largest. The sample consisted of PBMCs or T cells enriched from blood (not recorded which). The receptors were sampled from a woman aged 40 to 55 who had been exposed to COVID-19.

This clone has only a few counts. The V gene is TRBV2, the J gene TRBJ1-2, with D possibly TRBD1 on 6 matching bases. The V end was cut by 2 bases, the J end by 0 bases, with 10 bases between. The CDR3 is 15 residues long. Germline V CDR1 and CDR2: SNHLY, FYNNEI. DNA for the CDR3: TGTGCCAGCAGTGAAAGGGGGAAGGCTAACTATGGCTACACCTTC. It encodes CASSERGKANYGYTF.

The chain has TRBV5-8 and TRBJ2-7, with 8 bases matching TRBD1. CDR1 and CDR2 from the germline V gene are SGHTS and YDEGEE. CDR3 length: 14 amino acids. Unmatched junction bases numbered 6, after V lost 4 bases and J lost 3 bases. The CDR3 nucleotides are TGTGCCAGCAGCCGGATCGACAGGGGCTACGAGCAGTACTTC. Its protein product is CASSRIDRGYEQYF.

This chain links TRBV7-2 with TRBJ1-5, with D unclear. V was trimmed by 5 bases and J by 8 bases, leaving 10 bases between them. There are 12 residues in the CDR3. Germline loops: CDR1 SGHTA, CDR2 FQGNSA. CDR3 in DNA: TGTGCCAGCAGCCCTCCCCTTGAGCCCCAGCATTTT. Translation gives CASSPPLEPQHF.

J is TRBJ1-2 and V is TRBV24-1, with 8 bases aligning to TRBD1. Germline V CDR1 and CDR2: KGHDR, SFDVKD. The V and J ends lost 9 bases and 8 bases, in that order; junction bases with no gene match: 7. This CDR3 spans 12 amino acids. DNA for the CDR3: TGTGCCACCGCCGACAGGGGAGGAGGCTACACCTTC. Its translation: CATADRGGGYTF.

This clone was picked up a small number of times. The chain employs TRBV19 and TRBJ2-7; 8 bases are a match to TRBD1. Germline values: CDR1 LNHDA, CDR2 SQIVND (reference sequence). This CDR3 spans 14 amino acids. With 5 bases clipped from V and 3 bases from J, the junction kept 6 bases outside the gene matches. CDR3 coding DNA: TGTGCCAGTAGTCCCCGGACAGGGCTCTACGAGCAGTACTTC. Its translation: CASSPRTGLYEQYF.

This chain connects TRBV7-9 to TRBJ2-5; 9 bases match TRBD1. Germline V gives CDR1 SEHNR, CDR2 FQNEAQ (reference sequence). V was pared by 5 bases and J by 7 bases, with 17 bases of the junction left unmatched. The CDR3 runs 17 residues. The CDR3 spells CASSRLPPGQGSGTQYF. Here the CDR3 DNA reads TGTGCCAGCAGCCGACTACCCCCGGGACAGGGAAGCGGGACCCAGTACTTC.

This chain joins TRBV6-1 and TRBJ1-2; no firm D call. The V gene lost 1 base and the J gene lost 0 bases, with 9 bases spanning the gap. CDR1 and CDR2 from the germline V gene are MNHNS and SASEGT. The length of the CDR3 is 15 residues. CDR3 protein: CASSEDRKANYGYTF. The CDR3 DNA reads TGTGCCAGCAGTGAAGACAGAAAAGCTAACTATGGCTACACCTTC.

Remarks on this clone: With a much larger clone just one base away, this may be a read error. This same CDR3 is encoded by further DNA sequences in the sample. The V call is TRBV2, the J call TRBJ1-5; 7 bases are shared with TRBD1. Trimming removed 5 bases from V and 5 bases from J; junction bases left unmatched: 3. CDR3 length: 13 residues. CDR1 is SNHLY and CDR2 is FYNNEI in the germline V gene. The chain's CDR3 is CASSFTGDQPQHF. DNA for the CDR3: TGTGCCAGCAGTTTCACAGGGGATCAGCCCCAGCATTTT.

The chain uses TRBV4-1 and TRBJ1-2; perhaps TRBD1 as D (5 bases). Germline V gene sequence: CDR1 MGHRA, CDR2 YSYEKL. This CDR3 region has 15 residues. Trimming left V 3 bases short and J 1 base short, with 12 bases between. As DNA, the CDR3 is TGCGCCAGCAGCCATGGGGGGGGGAGTAACTATGGCTACACCTTC. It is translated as CASSHGGGSNYGYTF.

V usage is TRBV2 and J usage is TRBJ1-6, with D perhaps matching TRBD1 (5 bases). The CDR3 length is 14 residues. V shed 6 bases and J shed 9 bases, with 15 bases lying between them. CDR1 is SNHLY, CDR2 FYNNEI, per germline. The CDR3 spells CASSERQRSSPLHF. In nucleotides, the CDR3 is TGTGCCAGCAGCGAGAGACAGAGGAGTTCACCCCTCCACTTT.

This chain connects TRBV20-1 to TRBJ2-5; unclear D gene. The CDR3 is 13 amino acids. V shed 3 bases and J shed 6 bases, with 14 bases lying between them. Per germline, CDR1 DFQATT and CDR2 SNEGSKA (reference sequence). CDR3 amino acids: CSASQVSKKTQYF. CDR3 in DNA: TGCAGTGCTAGTCAGGTCAGCAAGAAGACCCAGTACTTC.

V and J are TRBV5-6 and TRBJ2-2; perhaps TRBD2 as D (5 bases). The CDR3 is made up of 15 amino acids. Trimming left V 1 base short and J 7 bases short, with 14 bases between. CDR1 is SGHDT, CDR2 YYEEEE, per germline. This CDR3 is CASSLFEGWGGELFF. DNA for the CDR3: TGTGCCAGCAGCTTGTTCGAGGGATGGGGCGGGGAGCTGTTTTTT.

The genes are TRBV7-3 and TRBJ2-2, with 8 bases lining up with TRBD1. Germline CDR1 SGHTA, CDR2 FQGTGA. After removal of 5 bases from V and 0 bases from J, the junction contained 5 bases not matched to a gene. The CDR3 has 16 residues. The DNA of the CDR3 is TGTGCCAGCAGCCCCAGGACAGGGTCGAACACCGGGGAGCTGTTTTTT. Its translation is CASSPRTGSNTGELFF.

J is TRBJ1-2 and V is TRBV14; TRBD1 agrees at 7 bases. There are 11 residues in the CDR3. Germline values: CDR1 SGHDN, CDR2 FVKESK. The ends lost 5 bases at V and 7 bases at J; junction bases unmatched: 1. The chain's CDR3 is CASSRQGGYTF. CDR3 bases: TGTGCCAGCAGCAGACAGGGTGGCTACACCTTC.

DNA of the CDR3: TGCAGTGCTAGTGGGTCCGGGGTCGTCCACGAGCAGTACTTC. This encodes CSASGSGVVHEQYF. J is TRBJ2-7 and V is TRBV20-1; TRBD2 is a possible D gene (5 bases). This CDR3 spans 14 amino acids. With 3 bases removed from V and 5 bases from J, the gap between germline ends came to 17 bases. Germline CDR1 and CDR2: DFQATT and SNEGSKA (reference sequence).

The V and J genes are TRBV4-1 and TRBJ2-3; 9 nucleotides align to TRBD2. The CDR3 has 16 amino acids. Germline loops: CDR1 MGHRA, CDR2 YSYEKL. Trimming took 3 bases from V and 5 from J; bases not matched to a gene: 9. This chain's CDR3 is CASSHGAGGGGDTQYF. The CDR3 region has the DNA TGCGCCAGCAGCCACGGCGCGGGGGGGGGCGGAGATACGCAGTATTTT.

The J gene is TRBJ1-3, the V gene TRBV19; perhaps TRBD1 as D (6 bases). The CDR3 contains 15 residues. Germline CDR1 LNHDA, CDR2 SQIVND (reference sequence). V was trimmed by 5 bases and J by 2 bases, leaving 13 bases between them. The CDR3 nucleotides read TGTGCCAGTAGTGTAATGGGGGGGCCTGGAAACACCATATATTTT. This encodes CASSVMGGPGNTIYF. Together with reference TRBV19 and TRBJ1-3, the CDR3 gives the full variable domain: DGGITQSPKYLFRKEGQNVTLSCEQNLNHDAMYWYRQDPGQGLRLIYYSQIVNDFQKGDIAEGYSVSREKKESFPLTVTSAQKNPTAFYLCASSVMGGPGNTIYFGEGSWLTVV.

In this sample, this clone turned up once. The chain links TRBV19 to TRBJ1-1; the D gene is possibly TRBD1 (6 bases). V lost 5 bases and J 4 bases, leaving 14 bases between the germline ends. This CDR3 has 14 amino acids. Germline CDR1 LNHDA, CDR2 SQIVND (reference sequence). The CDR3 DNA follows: TGTGCCAGTAGTCTACAGGGCTCCGGCACTGAAGCTTTCTTT. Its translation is CASSLQGSGTEAFF.

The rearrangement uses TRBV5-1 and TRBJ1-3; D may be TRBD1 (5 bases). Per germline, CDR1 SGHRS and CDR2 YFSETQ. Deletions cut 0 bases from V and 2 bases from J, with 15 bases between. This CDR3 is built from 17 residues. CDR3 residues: CASSLARMGGTGNTIYF. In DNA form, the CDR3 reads TGCGCCAGCAGCTTGGCTCGTATGGGGGGAACTGGAAACACCATATATTTT.

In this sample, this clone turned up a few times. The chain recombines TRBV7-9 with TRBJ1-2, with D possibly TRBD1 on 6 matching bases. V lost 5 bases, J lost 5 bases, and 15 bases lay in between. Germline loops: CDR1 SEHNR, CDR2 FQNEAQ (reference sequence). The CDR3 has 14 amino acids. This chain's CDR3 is CASSLQQGPYGYTF. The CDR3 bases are TGTGCCAGCAGCCTCCAACAGGGCCCATATGGCTACACCTTC.

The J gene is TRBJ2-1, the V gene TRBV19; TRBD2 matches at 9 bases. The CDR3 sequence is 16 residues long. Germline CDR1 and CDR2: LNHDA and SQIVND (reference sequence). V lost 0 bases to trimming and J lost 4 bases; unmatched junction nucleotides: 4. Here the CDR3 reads CASSIERAGGYNEQFF. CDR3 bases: TGTGCCAGTAGTATAGAGCGAGCGGGGGGATACAATGAGCAGTTCTTC.

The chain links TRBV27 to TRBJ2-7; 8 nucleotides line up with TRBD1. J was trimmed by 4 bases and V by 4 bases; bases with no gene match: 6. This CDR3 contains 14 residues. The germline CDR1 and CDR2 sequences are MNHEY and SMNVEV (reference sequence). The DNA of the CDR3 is TGTGCCAGCAGTTCCGGGACAGGAGGGTACGAGCAGTACTTC. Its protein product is CASSSGTGGYEQYF.

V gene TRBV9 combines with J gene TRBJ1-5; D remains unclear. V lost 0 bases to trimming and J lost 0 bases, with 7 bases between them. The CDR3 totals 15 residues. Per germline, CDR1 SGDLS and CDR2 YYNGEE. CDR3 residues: CASSVAGYSNQPQHF. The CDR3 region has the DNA TGTGCCAGCAGCGTAGCGGGGTATAGCAATCAGCCCCAGCATTTT.

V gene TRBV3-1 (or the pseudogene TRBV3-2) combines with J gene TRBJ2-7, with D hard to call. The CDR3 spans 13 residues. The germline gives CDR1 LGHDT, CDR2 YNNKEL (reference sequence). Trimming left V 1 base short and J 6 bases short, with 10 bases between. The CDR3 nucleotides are TGTGCCAGCAGCCAAGGGCCTCCGCCCGAGCAGTACTTC. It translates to CASSQGPPPEQYF.

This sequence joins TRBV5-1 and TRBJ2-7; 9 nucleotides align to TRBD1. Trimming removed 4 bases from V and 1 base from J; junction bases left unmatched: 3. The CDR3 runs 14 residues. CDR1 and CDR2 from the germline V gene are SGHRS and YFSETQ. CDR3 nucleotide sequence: TGCGCCAGCAGCGCGGGACAGGGATCCTACGAGCAGTACTTC. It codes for CASSAGQGSYEQYF.

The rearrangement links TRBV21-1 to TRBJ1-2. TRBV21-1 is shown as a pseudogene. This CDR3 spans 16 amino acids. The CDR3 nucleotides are TGTGCCAGCAGCCTCCGGGATCCCGCTATTCTCTATGGCTACACCTTC. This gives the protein CASSLRDPAILYGYTF.

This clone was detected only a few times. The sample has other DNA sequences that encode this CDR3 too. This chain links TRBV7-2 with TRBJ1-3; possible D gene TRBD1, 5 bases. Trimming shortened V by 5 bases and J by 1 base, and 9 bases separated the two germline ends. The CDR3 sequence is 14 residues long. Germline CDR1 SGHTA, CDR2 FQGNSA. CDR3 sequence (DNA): TGTGCCAGCAGCCCCCAGGGTTCTGGAAACACCATATATTTT. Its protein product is CASSPQGSGNTIYF.

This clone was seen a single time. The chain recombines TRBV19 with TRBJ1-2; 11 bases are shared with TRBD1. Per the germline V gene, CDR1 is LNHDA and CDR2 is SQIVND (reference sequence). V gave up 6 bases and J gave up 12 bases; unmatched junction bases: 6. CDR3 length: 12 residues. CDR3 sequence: CASRAPGQGDTF. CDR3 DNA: TGTGCCAGTAGGGCCCCGGGACAGGGGGACACCTTC.

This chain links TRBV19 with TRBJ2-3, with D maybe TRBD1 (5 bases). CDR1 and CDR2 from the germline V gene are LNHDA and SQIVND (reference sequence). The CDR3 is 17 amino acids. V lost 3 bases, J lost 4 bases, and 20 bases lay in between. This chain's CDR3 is CASSILWGGRAADTQYF. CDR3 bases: TGTGCCAGTAGTATTTTGTGGGGCGGCAGGGCGGCAGATACGCAGTATTTT.

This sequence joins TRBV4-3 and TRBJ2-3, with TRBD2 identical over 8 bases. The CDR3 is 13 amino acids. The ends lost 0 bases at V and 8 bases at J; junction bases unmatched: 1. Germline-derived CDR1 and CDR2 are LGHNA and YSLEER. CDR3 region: CASSQDRGGTQYF. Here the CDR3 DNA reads TGCGCCAGCAGCCAAGATCGGGGGGGTACGCAGTATTTT.

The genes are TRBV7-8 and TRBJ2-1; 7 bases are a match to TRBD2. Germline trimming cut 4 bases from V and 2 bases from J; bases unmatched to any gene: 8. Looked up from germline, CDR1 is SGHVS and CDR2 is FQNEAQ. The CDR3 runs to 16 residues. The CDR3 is CASSSWRDYTYNEQFF. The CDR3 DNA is TGTGCCAGCAGCTCGTGGCGGGACTATACCTACAATGAGCAGTTCTTC.